The 19 T cell receptor beta chains presented below share a single source sample, sequenced in a study of vaccination and CD4 T cells after COVID-19. Antigens of these TCRs are unknown. The sample's treatment: approximately 10-day PBMC culture with coronavirus spike peptide pools or control peptides (ViraFEST assay). Investigators obtained the unexposed donor's CD4+ T cells before the COVID-19 pandemic (2011-2018). Cultured CD4+ T-cell DNA underwent Oncomine TCR Beta short-read sequencing. Genomic DNA was drawn out of CD4+ T cells grown in culture. From the PCR reads, TCRdb called clonotypes with MiXCR, one entry per CDR3 protein. Of 8,700 or so distinct CDR3 sequences detected, about 28% appear once; the ten largest clones hold approximately 23%. The sequencing sample was made of CD4+ T cells from blood, cultured in vitro. The receptors were gathered from a human donor in good health.

This clonotype was observed a few times. The V and J genes are TRBV6-2 or TRBV6-3 and TRBJ2-2, with unresolved D. CDR3 length: 13 amino acids. Germline assignment: CDR1 MNHEY and CDR2 SVGEGT. V dropped 5 bases and J dropped 3 bases, with 7 bases sitting between them. The CDR3 region has the DNA TGTGCCAGCAGTACGCTAGACACCGGGGAGCTGTTTTTT. Residues: CASSTLDTGELFF.

The chain links TRBV7-2 to TRBJ2-7; 9 bases match TRBD1. This CDR3 has 16 residues. V dropped 2 bases and J dropped 5; count of bases not matched to a gene: 10. Per the germline V gene, CDR1 is SGHTA and CDR2 is FQGNSA. The CDR3 nucleotides are TGTGCCAGCAGCTTACGTCTGGATACAGGGGGCGACGAGCAGTACTTC. Protein product: CASSLRLDTGGDEQYF. Full variable domain (outside the CDR3, taken from reference TRBV7-2 and TRBJ2-7): GAGVSQSPSNKVTEKGKDVELRCDPISGHTALYWYRQSLGQGLEFLIYFQGNSAPDKSGLPSDRFSAERTGGSVSTLTIQRTQQEDSAVYLCASSLRLDTGGDEQYFGPGTRLTVT.

The table lists this clonotype with a few counts. The chain uses TRBV6-5 and TRBJ1-4, with 10 bases fitting TRBD1. Losses at the gene ends were 2 bases for V and 7 bases for J; bases not matched to a gene: 1. Germline V CDR1 and CDR2: MNHEY, SVGAGI. The CDR3 covers 14 residues. CDR3 residues: CASSYGTGVEKLFF. The CDR3 coding sequence is TGTGCCAGCAGTTACGGGACAGGGGTTGAAAAACTGTTTTTT.

The chain recombines TRBV28 with TRBJ1-2; no definite D call. CDR1 and CDR2 (germline): MDHEN, SYDVKM. The CDR3 has 11 amino acids. V lost 8 bases to trimming and J lost 2 bases, with 6 bases between them. The DNA for the CDR3 is TGTGCCAGCTACGGCAACTATGGCTACACCTTC. Translation gives CASYGNYGYTF.

There are a few counts of this clonotype. The chain employs TRBV28 and TRBJ1-6; perhaps TRBD1 as D (5 bases). The V gene's germline CDR1 is MDHEN and CDR2 SYDVKM. The length of the CDR3 is 14 residues. V lost 8 bases and J 6 bases, leaving 14 bases between the germline ends. Here the CDR3 reads CASVSRDGNSPLHF. The CDR3 DNA follows: TGTGCCAGCGTGAGCAGGGATGGTAATTCACCCCTCCACTTT.

This rearrangement joins TRBV7-8 to TRBJ2-3; 8 positions agree with TRBD2. With V trimmed by 5 bases and J by 3 bases, 13 bases remained unmatched. The CDR3 covers 17 residues. Germline CDR1 SGHVS, CDR2 FQNEAQ. DNA of the CDR3: TGTGCCAGCAGCACCCGATTCGGGGGGGGGGGAACAGATACGCAGTATTTT. It is translated as CASSTRFGGGGTDTQYF. Supplemented by reference TRBV7-8 and TRBJ2-3, the full variable domain reads GAGVSQSPRYKVAKRGQDVALRCDPISGHVSLFWYQQALGQGPEFLTYFQNEAQLDKSGLPSDRFFAERPEGSVSTLKIQRTQQEDSAVYLCASSTRFGGGGTDTQYFGPGTRLTVL.

This clonotype is categorized as medium-sized (0.01 to 0.1%). The genes are TRBV6-1 and TRBJ1-5; the D is unclear. Germline CDR1 reads MNHNS; CDR2 reads SASEGT. V lost 2 bases and J 6 bases, leaving 8 bases between the germline ends. The CDR3 runs to 13 residues. The CDR3 coding sequence is TGTGCCAGCAGTGAAACGGTGGGTCAGCCCCAGCATTTT. It yields the protein CASSETVGQPQHF.

This clonotype was found a few times. The V and J genes are TRBV19 and TRBJ2-5; 8 bases line up with TRBD1. The CDR3 covers 13 residues. With V trimmed by 5 bases and J by 2 bases, 1 base remained unmatched. Per germline, CDR1 LNHDA and CDR2 SQIVND (reference sequence). CDR3 sequence (DNA): TGTGCCAGTAGTTGGACAGGGCAAGAGACCCAGTACTTC. Translated, it gives CASSWTGQETQYF.

The chain combines TRBV19 with TRBJ2-7; no clear D. V lost 4 bases, J lost 5 bases, and 21 bases lay in between. Germline CDR1 reads LNHDA; CDR2 reads SQIVND (reference sequence). The CDR3 sequence is 16 residues long. CDR3: CASSNLFGQKGDEQYF. The CDR3 bases are TGTGCCAGTAGTAATCTATTCGGTCAGAAAGGCGACGAGCAGTACTTC.

This rearrangement joins TRBV28 to TRBJ2-5, with D possibly being TRBD2 (7 bases). Trimming removed 5 bases from V and 2 bases from J, with 12 bases in between. The CDR3 contains 14 residues. Germline V gene data show CDR1 as MDHEN and CDR2 as SYDVKM. The CDR3 coding sequence is TGTGCCAGCAGTGTGAGGGGGGGACAAGAGACCCAGTACTTC. Translation: CASSVRGGQETQYF.

V is TRBV6-2 or TRBV6-3 and J is TRBJ1-2; TRBD1 matches at 8 bases. The CDR3 loop spans 12 amino acids. CDR1 is MNHEY and CDR2 is SVGEGT in the germline V gene. The V segment lost 6 bases and the J segment 5 bases; nucleotides outside the gene matches: 2. This CDR3 reads CASSRTGYGYTF. CDR3 coding DNA: TGTGCCAGCAGCCGGACAGGGTATGGCTACACCTTC.

This clonotype was found a few times. This rearrangement joins TRBV5-1 to TRBJ1-1; 8 nucleotides align to TRBD1. The CDR3 is made up of 14 amino acids. In germline, CDR1 is SGHRS, CDR2 YFSETQ. The V segment lost 4 bases and the J segment 5 bases; nucleotides outside the gene matches: 7. DNA for the CDR3: TGCGCCAGCAGCCCGGACAGGGTTGGTACTGAAGCTTTCTTT. It translates to CASSPDRVGTEAFF.

Notes on this clonotype: An end of the junction does not agree with germline; a read error may underlie this. CDR3 protein: CASSVGMNAEAFF. As DNA, the CDR3 is TGTGCCAGCAGTGTAGGGATGAACGCTGAAGCTTTCTTT. The V gene is TRBV6-1, the J gene TRBJ1-1, with D unclear. There are 13 residues in the CDR3. Per germline, CDR1 MNHNS and CDR2 SASEGT.

This clonotype turned up a few times. The chain is built from TRBV23-1 and TRBJ2-6; D unclear. TRBV23-1 is placed among ORFs of uncertain function. V gave up 6 bases and J gave up 0 bases, with 9 bases separating them. The CDR3 loop spans 15 amino acids. The CDR3 region has the DNA TGCGCCAGCAGACCTCAAACCTCTGGGGCCAACGTCCTGACTTTC. It translates to CASRPQTSGANVLTF.

The chain links TRBV7-2 to TRBJ2-5; D is unresolved. Trimming removed 5 bases at V and 5 bases at J, with 12 bases between. The CDR3 spans 13 residues. Per germline, CDR1 SGHTA and CDR2 FQGNSA. CDR3 DNA sequence: TGTGCCAGCAGCCCACCGGGTTCTGAGACCCAGTACTTC. Protein: CASSPPGSETQYF.

Concerning this clonotype: As the CDR3 is not closed by the conserved phenylalanine or tryptophan, this likely results from a read error. The DNA is omitted, as the CDR3 cannot be located on it reliably, and the CDR3 follows TCRdb's listing. The V and J genes are TRBV2 and TRBJ2-1; the table gives TRBD2 as D, unverified against the DNA. Looked up from germline, CDR1 is SNHLY and CDR2 is FYNNEI. The CDR3 spans 10 amino acids, including both terminal residues. The CDR3 is CASGGTQPVL.

The chain couples TRBV11-3 to TRBJ1-2, with TRBD1 as a possible D gene (5 bases). The ends were cut back, 5 bases at V and 8 bases at J, with 18 bases in the middle. Germline values: CDR1 SGHNT, CDR2 YENEEA. The CDR3 runs 14 residues. The CDR3 protein is CASSPGKLLVGYTF. The CDR3 DNA sequence: TGTGCCAGCAGCCCAGGGAAGCTGCTGGTAGGCTACACCTTC.

This clonotype was seen more than once but under ten times. Relative to the germline gene, one junction end is altered; a read error may explain this. Here the CDR3 DNA reads TGTGCCAGTAGTCCCCGGACAGGCTCTGAGGCTTTCTTT. Amino acids: CASSPRTGSEAFF. The chain carries TRBV19 and TRBJ1-1; TRBD1 matches 7 bases. The CDR3 contains 13 residues. Germline-derived CDR1 and CDR2 are LNHDA and SQIVND (reference sequence).

This clonotype was picked up a small number of times. The rearrangement uses TRBV20-1 and TRBJ2-7, with D possibly being TRBD2 (7 bases). This CDR3 comprises 13 residues. Looked up from germline, CDR1 is DFQATT and CDR2 is SNEGSKA (reference sequence). Deletions cut 3 bases from V and 12 bases from J, with 21 bases between. CDR3 residues: CSASWGPSGSWYF. In DNA form, the CDR3 reads TGCAGTGCTAGCTGGGGGCCTAGCGGAAGTTGGTACTTC.